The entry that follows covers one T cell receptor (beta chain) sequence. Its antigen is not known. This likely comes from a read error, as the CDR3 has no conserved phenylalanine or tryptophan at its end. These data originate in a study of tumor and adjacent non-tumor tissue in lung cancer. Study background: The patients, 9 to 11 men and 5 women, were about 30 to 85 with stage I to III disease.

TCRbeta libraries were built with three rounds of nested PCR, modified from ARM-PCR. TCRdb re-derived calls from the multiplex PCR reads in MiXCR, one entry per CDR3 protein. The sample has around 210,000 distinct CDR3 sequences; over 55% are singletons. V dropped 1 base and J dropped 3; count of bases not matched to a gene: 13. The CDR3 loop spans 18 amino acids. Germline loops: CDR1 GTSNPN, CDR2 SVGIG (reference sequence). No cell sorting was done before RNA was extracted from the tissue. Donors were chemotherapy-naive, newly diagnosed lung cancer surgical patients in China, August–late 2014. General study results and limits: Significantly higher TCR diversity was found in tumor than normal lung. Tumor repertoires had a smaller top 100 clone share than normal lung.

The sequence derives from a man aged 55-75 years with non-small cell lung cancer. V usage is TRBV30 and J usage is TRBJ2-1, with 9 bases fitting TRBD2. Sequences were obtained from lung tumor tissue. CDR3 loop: CAWSASQTSGGVYNEQFL. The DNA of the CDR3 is TGTGCCTGGAGTGCCTCCCAGACTAGCGGAGGGGTCTACAATGAGCAGTTCTTA.